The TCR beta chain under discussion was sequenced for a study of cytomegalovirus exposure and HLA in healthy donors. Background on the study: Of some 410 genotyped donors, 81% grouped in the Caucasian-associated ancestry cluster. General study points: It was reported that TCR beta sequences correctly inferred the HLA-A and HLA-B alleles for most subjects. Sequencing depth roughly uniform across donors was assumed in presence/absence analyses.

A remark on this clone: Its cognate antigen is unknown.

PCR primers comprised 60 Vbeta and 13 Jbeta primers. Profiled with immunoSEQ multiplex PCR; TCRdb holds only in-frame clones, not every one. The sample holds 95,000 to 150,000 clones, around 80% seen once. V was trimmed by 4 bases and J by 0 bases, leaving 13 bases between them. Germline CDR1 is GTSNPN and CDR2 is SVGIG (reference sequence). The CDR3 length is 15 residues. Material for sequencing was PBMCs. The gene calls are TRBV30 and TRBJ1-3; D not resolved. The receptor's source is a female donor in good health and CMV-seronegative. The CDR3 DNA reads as TGTGCCTGGAATATACCGAGACACTCTGGAAACACCATATATTTT. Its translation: CAWNIPRHSGNTIYF.